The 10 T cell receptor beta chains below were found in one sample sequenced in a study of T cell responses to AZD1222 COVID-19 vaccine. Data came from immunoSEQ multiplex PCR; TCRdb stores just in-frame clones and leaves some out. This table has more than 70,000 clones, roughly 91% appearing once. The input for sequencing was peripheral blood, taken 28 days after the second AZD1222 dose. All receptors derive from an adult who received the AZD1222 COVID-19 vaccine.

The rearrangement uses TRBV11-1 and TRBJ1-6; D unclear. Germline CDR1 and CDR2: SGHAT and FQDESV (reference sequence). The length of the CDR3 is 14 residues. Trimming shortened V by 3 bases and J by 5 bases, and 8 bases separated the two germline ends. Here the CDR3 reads CASSFAGNNSPLHF. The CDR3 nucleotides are TGTGCCAGCAGCTTTGCCGGAAATAATTCACCCCTCCACTTT.

The CDR3 coding sequence is TGCGCCAGCAGCCTTTGGACAGGGGTGGAGCCCCAGCATTTT. Its translation is CASSLWTGVEPQHF. The V and J genes are TRBV5-1 and TRBJ1-5; 9 bases match TRBD1. There are 14 residues in the CDR3. J lost 8 bases, V lost 4 bases, and 7 bases had no gene match. Germline V gene sequence: CDR1 SGHRS, CDR2 YFSETQ.

CDR3 sequence reads: CASSFGPGDTEAFF. CDR3 bases: TGTGCCAGCAGCTTCGGTCCTGGGGACACTGAAGCTTTCTTT. The J gene is TRBJ1-1, the V gene TRBV5-5; no clear D. The CDR3 runs to 14 residues. Trimming pared 2 bases from V and 3 bases from J, leaving 11 bases between. Germline CDR1 is SGHKS and CDR2 is YYEKEE (reference sequence).

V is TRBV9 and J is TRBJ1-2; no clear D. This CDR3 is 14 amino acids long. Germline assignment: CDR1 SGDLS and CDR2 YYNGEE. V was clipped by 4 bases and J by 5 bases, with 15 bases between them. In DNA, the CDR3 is TGTGCCAGCAGCCCTCCCGACAAACTATATGGCTACACCTTC. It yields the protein CASSPPDKLYGYTF.

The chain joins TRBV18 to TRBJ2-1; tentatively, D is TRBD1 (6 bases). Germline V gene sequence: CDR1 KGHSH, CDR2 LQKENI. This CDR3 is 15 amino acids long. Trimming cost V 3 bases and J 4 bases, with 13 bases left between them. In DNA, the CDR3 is TGTGCCAGCTCACCCGACAGGATGATGTACAATGAGCAGTTCTTC. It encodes CASSPDRMMYNEQFF.

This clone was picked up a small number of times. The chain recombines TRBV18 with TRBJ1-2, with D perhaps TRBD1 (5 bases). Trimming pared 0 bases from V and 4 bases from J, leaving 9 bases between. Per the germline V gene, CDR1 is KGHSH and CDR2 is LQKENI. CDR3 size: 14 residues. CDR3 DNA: TGTGCCAGCTCACCACCGGCGGGGGGCTATGGCTACACCTTC. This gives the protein CASSPPAGGYGYTF.

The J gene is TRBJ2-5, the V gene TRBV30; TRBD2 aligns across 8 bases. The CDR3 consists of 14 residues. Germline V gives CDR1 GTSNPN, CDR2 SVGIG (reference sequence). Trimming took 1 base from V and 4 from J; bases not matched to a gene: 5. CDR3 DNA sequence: TGTGCCTGGAGTGCTACGGCGGGGGGAGAGACCCAGTACTTC. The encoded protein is CAWSATAGGETQYF.

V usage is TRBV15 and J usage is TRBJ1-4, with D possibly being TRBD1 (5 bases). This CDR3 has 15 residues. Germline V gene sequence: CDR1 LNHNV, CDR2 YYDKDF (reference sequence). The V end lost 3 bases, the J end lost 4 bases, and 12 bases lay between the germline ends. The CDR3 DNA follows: TGTGCCACCAGCAGCCCCGGGGCTCGTAATGAAAAACTGTTTTTT. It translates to CATSSPGARNEKLFF.

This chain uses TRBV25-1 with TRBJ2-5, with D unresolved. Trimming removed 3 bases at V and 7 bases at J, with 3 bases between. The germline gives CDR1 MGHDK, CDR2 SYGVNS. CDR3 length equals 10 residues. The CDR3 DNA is TGTGCCAGCAGTGACGGGACCCAGTACTTC. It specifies CASSDGTQYF.

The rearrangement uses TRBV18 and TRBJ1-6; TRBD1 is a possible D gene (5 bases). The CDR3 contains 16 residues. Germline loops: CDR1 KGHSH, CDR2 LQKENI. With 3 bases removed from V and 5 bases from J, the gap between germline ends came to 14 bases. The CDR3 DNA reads TGTGCCAGCTCACCTTTCCCGACAGAAAATAATTCACCCCTCCACTTT. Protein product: CASSPFPTENNSPLHF.